This TCR beta chain originates from a study of shared clonotypes between healthy human individuals. The sample holds one count of this clone. TCRdb's copy holds only in-frame clones and misses some; the assay was immunoSEQ multiplex PCR. The table records about 640,000 clones, 60% to 80% of them present only once. Donors, healthy HIV-negative adults, lacked recent acute infections or vaccinations. Memory CD4+ cells were the fraction left after CD45RA+ naive selection. This TCR was sampled from a woman under 40 in good health. Sequenced input: memory CD4+ T cells sorted from blood. As to subset: CD45RA-negative fraction.

DNA for the CDR3: TGTGCCAGTAGTATCGGGCACGCGGACAGTGAAGCTTTCTTT. Translating it yields CASSIGHADSEAFF. The J gene is TRBJ1-1, the V gene TRBV19, with a tentative D call TRBD1 (6 bases). The germline gives CDR1 LNHDA, CDR2 SQIVND (reference sequence). The CDR3 covers 14 residues. V was shortened by 3 bases and J by 7 bases, with 15 bases between the two germline ends.